Given below is one T cell receptor (beta chain) in context. Its cognate antigen is unknown. Treatment specified: approximately 10-day PBMC culture with coronavirus spike peptide pools or control peptides (ViraFEST assay). Expansion of antigen-specific T cells with peptide pools by ViraFEST preceded sequencing of TCRs. After being plated at around 2 million per well, PBMCs were cultured with about 10 IU/ml IL-2 and around 11 ug/ml peptide pools. This record belongs to a study of vaccination and CD4 T cells after COVID-19. Researchers used the Oncomine TCR Beta short-read assay to sequence DNA from cultured CD4+ T cells. After culture, CD4+ T cells served as the source for genomic DNA extraction. A single record per CDR3 protein comes from TCRdb applying MiXCR to the PCR reads. The data show about 25,000 distinct CDR3 sequences, with 49% seen just once and over 5% held by the top ten. Sequences were obtained from CD4+ T cells from blood, cultured in vitro. The receptor was isolated from a human donor who had recovered from COVID-19.

The CDR3 loop reads CSARDSRGGMLDTQYF. The CDR3 DNA sequence: TGCAGTGCTAGAGATAGCCGAGGTGGGATGTTAGATACGCAGTATTTT. The V gene is TRBV20-1, the J gene TRBJ2-3; D ambiguous. Per germline, CDR1 DFQATT and CDR2 SNEGSKA (reference sequence). The V gene lost 0 bases and the J gene lost 5 bases, with 18 bases spanning the gap. The CDR3 length is 16 residues.